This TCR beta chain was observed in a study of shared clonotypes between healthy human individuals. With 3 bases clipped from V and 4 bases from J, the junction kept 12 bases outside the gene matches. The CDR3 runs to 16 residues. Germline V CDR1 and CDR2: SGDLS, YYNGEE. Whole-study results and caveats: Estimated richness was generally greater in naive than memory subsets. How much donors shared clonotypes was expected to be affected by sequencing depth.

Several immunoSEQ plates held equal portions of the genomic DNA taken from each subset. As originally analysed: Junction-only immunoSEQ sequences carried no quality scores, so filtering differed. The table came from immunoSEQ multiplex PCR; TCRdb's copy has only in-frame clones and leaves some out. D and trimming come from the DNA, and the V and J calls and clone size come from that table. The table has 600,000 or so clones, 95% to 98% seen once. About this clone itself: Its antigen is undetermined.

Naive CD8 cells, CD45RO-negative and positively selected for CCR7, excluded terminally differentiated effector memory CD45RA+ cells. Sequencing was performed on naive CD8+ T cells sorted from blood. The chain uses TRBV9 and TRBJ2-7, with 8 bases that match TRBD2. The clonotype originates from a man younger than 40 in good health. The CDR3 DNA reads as TGTGCCAGCAGCGGAGGCGGCGGGGCGGGAGGTTACGAGCAGTACTTC. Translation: CASSGGGGAGGYEQYF.